This section outlines one T cell receptor (beta chain) sequence together with its context. The V end lost 2 bases, the J end lost 10 bases, and 15 bases lay between the germline ends. The CDR3 is made up of 15 amino acids. Germline loops: CDR1 KGHSH, CDR2 LQKENI. PCR was performed using 60 Vbeta and 13 Jbeta primers. Assay used: immunoSEQ multiplex PCR; TCRdb lists only in-frame clones, some missing. The sample yields 210,000 or so clones, around three quarters seen once. The sample belongs to a study of cytomegalovirus exposure and HLA in healthy donors. The TCR sequence derives from a man aged 35 to 55 in good health and CMV-seronegative. The V and J genes are TRBV18 and TRBJ1-6, with D perhaps matching TRBD1 (6 bases). The sequencing sample was made of PBMCs. CDR3 region: CASSPDRQLLSPLHF. CDR3 in DNA: TGTGCCAGCTCACCAGACAGGCAGCTCTTGTCACCCCTCCACTTT.